One and the same sample provided the 27 T cell receptor beta chains below, sequenced in a study of CD8+ T cells in alopecia areata. Regarding treatment: oral pan-JAK inhibitor, 5-10 mg twice daily. Sequencing used cDNA as its template, made by extracting RNA and reverse transcribing it. Data came from immunoSEQ multiplex PCR; TCRdb stores just in-frame clones and leaves some out. The sample holds 60,000 to 90,000 clones; 60% to 70% are singletons and the top ten take 20% to 25%. The sample was CD8+ T cells sorted from blood, taken at week 24, from a patient treated with tofacitinib. The receptors shown here come from a human donor with alopecia areata.

The rearrangement joins TRBV7-9 to TRBJ2-7, with a weak D call TRBD2 (6 bases). The CDR3 contains 13 residues. Germline V gene data show CDR1 as SEHNR and CDR2 as FQNEAQ (reference sequence). The V end lost 5 bases, the J end lost 5 bases, and 13 bases lay between the germline ends. This chain's CDR3 is CASSAGPSNEQYF. CDR3 sequence (DNA): TGTGCCAGCAGCGCGGGGCCTTCAAACGAGCAGTACTTC.

The chain recombines TRBV11-2 with TRBJ2-5, with D possibly TRBD1 on 6 matching bases. V was clipped by 5 bases and J by 0 bases, with 10 bases between them. Germline lookup yields CDR1 SGHAT and CDR2 FQNNGV. This CDR3 spans 14 amino acids. This CDR3 is CASSLQGYQETQYF. CDR3 coding DNA: TGTGCCAGCAGCCTTCAGGGGTACCAAGAGACCCAGTACTTC.

The chain links TRBV7-2 to TRBJ1-2; D gene unclear. The CDR3 covers 11 residues. V was pared by 1 base and J by 7 bases, with 4 bases between. CDR1 is SGHTA, CDR2 FQGNSA, per germline. The CDR3 bases are TGTGCCAGCAGCTTAGAGATTGGCTACACCTTC. It codes for CASSLEIGYTF.

This clone showed up just once. V gene TRBV27 combines with J gene TRBJ2-1, with TRBD2 matching 8 bases. J gave up 0 bases and V 8 bases, and 0 bases lay outside the gene matches. This CDR3 contains 13 residues. Germline CDR1 and CDR2: MNHEY and SMNVEV (reference sequence). The CDR3 here is CASGTSSYNEQFF. The CDR3 DNA follows: TGTGCCAGCGGGACTAGCTCCTACAATGAGCAGTTCTTC.

The sample holds one count of this clone. The chain couples TRBV27 to TRBJ1-2; maybe TRBD1 (6 bases). This CDR3 is 12 amino acids long. V shed 6 bases and J shed 7 bases, with 12 bases lying between them. Germline loops: CDR1 MNHEY, CDR2 SMNVEV (reference sequence). CDR3 nucleotide sequence: TGTGCCAGCAGCTCAGGGGACGGTGGCTACACCTTC. Protein: CASSSGDGGYTF.

In its sample, this clone was seen a few times. The gene calls are TRBV7-8 and TRBJ2-3, with D unresolved. The germline CDR1 and CDR2 sequences are SGHVS and FQNEAQ. The CDR3 spans 12 residues. V lost 4 bases to trimming and J lost 6 bases, with 8 bases between them. CDR3 sequence: CASSYGSDTQYF. The DNA for the CDR3 is TGTGCCAGCAGCTACGGGTCCGATACGCAGTATTTT. Based on the CDR3 plus reference TRBV7-8 and TRBJ2-3, the full variable domain is GAGVSQSPRYKVAKRGQDVALRCDPISGHVSLFWYQQALGQGPEFLTYFQNEAQLDKSGLPSDRFFAERPEGSVSTLKIQRTQQEDSAVYLCASSYGSDTQYFGPGTRLTVL.

The CDR3 here is CASGLGLAGNEQFF. CDR3 sequence (DNA): TGTGCTAGTGGTTTGGGCCTAGCGGGGAATGAGCAGTTCTTC. This chain connects TRBV12-5 to TRBJ2-1, with TRBD2 identical over 9 bases. Germline trimming cut 1 base from V and 7 bases from J; bases unmatched to any gene: 2. This CDR3 spans 14 amino acids. Germline CDR1 LGHNT, CDR2 FRNRAP.

The chain carries TRBV2 and TRBJ2-1; the match to TRBD2 covers 10 bases. This CDR3 comprises 15 residues. From germline, CDR1 is SNHLY and CDR2 FYNNEI. V lost 7 bases to trimming and J lost 5 bases; unmatched junction nucleotides: 8. This CDR3 is CASKRAGGRNNEQFF. The DNA of the CDR3 is TGTGCCAGCAAGAGAGCGGGGGGGAGAAACAATGAGCAGTTCTTC.

The chain is built from TRBV5-6 and TRBJ2-7; 8 nucleotides align to TRBD1. Germline lookup yields CDR1 SGHDT and CDR2 YYEEEE. Unmatched junction bases numbered 3, after V lost 1 base and J lost 9 bases. This CDR3 is 12 amino acids long. Here the CDR3 reads CASSLFGTGQYF. The DNA for the CDR3 is TGTGCCAGCAGCTTGTTCGGGACAGGGCAGTACTTC.

This clone has ten or more counts. CDR3 bases: TGTGCCAGCAGCTTAACTAGCGGGGGTAACACAGATACGCAGTATTTT. Amino acid sequence: CASSLTSGGNTDTQYF. The chain is built from TRBV7-2 and TRBJ2-3; 11 bases are a match to TRBD2. V lost 2 bases, J lost 2 bases, and 3 bases stayed unmatched. Germline V gene lookup returns CDR1 SGHTA and CDR2 FQGNSA. The length of the CDR3 is 16 residues.

V is TRBV2 and J is TRBJ2-3; unclear D gene. The V end was cut by 3 bases, the J end by 2 bases, with 3 bases between. The V gene's germline CDR1 is SNHLY and CDR2 FYNNEI. The CDR3 runs 12 residues. CDR3 sequence (DNA): TGTGCCAGCAGTGACTACACAGATACGCAGTATTTT. Its translation is CASSDYTDTQYF.

The chain couples TRBV2 to TRBJ1-2, with 8 bases that match TRBD1. Germline trimming cut 6 bases from V and 1 base from J; bases unmatched to any gene: 1. CDR1 SNHLY and CDR2 FYNNEI come from the germline V gene. This CDR3 comprises 13 residues. CDR3 in amino acids: CASRGQVNYGYTF. The CDR3 DNA reads as TGTGCCAGCAGGGGACAGGTTAACTATGGCTACACCTTC.

This clone was counted only a few times. The chain links TRBV29-1 to TRBJ1-2; 9 nucleotides line up with TRBD1. Germline CDR1 is SQVTM and CDR2 is ANQGSEA. V was clipped by 6 bases and J by 4 bases; unmatched bases: 3. The CDR3 contains 12 residues. Written as DNA, the CDR3 is TGCAGCGTAGACAGGGGGTTCTATGGCTACACCTTC. Translated: CSVDRGFYGYTF.

The rearrangement links TRBV9 to TRBJ1-2; TRBD1 is a possible D gene (6 bases). CDR3 size: 15 residues. Germline V lookup: CDR1 SGDLS, CDR2 YYNGEE. V gave up 3 bases and J gave up 8 bases, with 20 bases separating them. CDR3 nucleotide sequence: TGTGCCAGCAGCGCCCGGGACACCAAGCTTGAGGGCTACACCTTC. Translation gives CASSARDTKLEGYTF.

This rearrangement joins TRBV4-3 to TRBJ2-7; possibly TRBD2 for D (5 bases). Trimming shortened V by 0 bases and J by 3 bases, and 9 bases separated the two germline ends. Per the germline V gene, CDR1 is LGHNA and CDR2 is YSLEER. The CDR3 is 14 residues long. The CDR3 nucleotides are TGCGCCAGCAGCCAAGATCGGGGATTCTACGAGCAGTACTTC. It translates to CASSQDRGFYEQYF.

The chain links TRBV27 to TRBJ2-3, with 11 positions matching TRBD2. The germline V gene has CDR1 MNHEY and CDR2 SMNVEV (reference sequence). Trimming removed 6 bases from V and 7 bases from J; junction bases left unmatched: 9. This CDR3 has 15 amino acids. As DNA, the CDR3 is TGTGCCAGCAGCCACATAGCGGGGGGGCTGAATACGCAGTATTTT. Translated: CASSHIAGGLNTQYF.

The chain links TRBV19 to TRBJ2-1, with 9 bases that match TRBD1. The CDR3 sequence is 15 residues long. Unmatched junction bases numbered 7, after V lost 3 bases and J lost 7 bases. In germline, CDR1 is LNHDA, CDR2 SQIVND (reference sequence). CDR3 DNA: TGTGCCAGTAGTATTGGACCGGGACAGGGTAATGAGCAGTTCTTC. Its protein product is CASSIGPGQGNEQFF.

The chain couples TRBV10-3 to TRBJ2-2, with D unclear. The germline V gene encodes CDR1 ENHRY and CDR2 SYGVKD. This CDR3 contains 14 residues. V lost 6 bases to trimming and J lost 6 bases, with 14 bases between them. CDR3 loop: CAISPSLSPGELFF. In nucleotides, the CDR3 is TGTGCCATCAGCCCAAGCTTATCGCCCGGGGAGCTGTTTTTT.

This clone has only a few counts. The rearrangement joins TRBV9 to TRBJ2-1; 11 nucleotides match TRBD2. Trimming took 6 bases from V and 6 from J; bases not matched to a gene: 8. CDR1 SGDLS and CDR2 YYNGEE come from the germline V gene. The CDR3 has 15 amino acids. For the CDR3, the DNA is TGTGCCAGCACCCTTAGCGGGGGGGATCTCAATGAGCAGTTCTTC. This encodes CASTLSGGDLNEQFF.

The gene calls are TRBV6-1 and TRBJ1-5, with 9 bases matching TRBD1. Trimming cost V 5 bases and J 6 bases; bases outside gene matches: 8. CDR3 length equals 15 residues. The V gene's germline CDR1 is MNHNS and CDR2 SASEGT. CDR3 sequence (DNA): TGTGCCAGCAGTCCGACAGGGGGGAACGGTCAGCCCCAGCATTTT. Amino acid sequence: CASSPTGGNGQPQHF.

J is TRBJ1-5 and V is TRBV7-6, with 9 nucleotides matching TRBD1. CDR1 and CDR2 from the germline V gene are SGHVS and FNYEAQ. The CDR3 contains 16 residues. V lost 5 bases and J lost 6; bases outside the gene matches: 11. The CDR3 protein is CASSPFSGQGRQPQHF. CDR3 nucleotide sequence: TGTGCCAGCAGCCCATTCTCGGGACAGGGTCGTCAGCCCCAGCATTTT.

The V gene is TRBV4-1, the J gene TRBJ2-7, with 10 bases matching TRBD2. Per germline, CDR1 MGHRA and CDR2 YSYEKL. The CDR3 is made up of 15 amino acids. V dropped 6 bases and J dropped 2; count of bases not matched to a gene: 7. CDR3 sequence (DNA): TGCGCCAGCAGACCAGAGCGGGAGGGCCCCTACGAGCAGTACTTC. Translating gives CASRPEREGPYEQYF.

The chain has TRBV13 and TRBJ1-5, with 8 bases fitting TRBD1. Per the germline V gene, CDR1 is PRHDT and CDR2 is FYEKMQ (reference sequence). Unmatched junction bases numbered 6, after V lost 4 bases and J lost 4 bases. The CDR3 spans 15 residues. CDR3 coding DNA: TGTGCCAGCAGCTACGGACAGGGAGCAAATCAGCCCCAGCATTTT. This codes for CASSYGQGANQPQHF.

This clone was observed a few times. The V call is TRBV7-3, the J call TRBJ2-7; no clear D. V shed 2 bases and J shed 12 bases, with 8 bases lying between them. Germline CDR1 and CDR2: SGHTA and FQGTGA. CDR3 length equals 10 residues. The CDR3 DNA sequence: TGTGCCAGCAGCTTAGACGTTCCGTACTTC. Translation: CASSLDVPYF.

J is TRBJ1-2 and V is TRBV27; D is perhaps TRBD1 (5 bases). Germline-derived CDR1 and CDR2 are MNHEY and SMNVEV (reference sequence). Trimming removed 6 bases from V and 1 base from J, with 18 bases in between. The CDR3 is 16 residues long. CDR3 amino acids: CASSPTQQGINYGYTF. The DNA for the CDR3 is TGTGCCAGCAGCCCAACCCAGCAGGGAATTAACTATGGCTACACCTTC.

In the case of this clone: Other DNA sequences in this sample translate to the same CDR3. J is TRBJ2-1 and V is TRBV28; no definite D call. This CDR3 has 12 residues. From germline, CDR1 is MDHEN and CDR2 SYDVKM. V dropped 3 bases and J dropped 4 bases, with 4 bases sitting between them. The DNA of the CDR3 is TGTGCCAGCAGTTTCGGATACAATGAGCAGTTCTTC. Amino acids: CASSFGYNEQFF.

V and J are TRBV11-2 and TRBJ2-1, with a possible D match to TRBD2 (5 bases). Germline-derived CDR1 and CDR2 are SGHAT and FQNNGV. V was trimmed by 1 base and J by 9 bases, leaving 16 bases between them. There are 15 residues in the CDR3. CDR3 residues: CASSLGTLGNIEQFF. DNA of the CDR3: TGTGCCAGCAGCTTAGGGACTCTCGGTAATATTGAGCAGTTCTTC.